Listed here are 16 T cell receptor beta chains from one sample, sequenced in a study of cytomegalovirus exposure and HLA in healthy donors (dated by TCRdb to about 2017). The library was made by the immunoSEQ multiplex PCR assay. For the multiplex PCR, a mixture combining 60 forward primers for TCR Vbeta segments and 13 reverse primers for TCR Jbeta segments was used. In TCRdb, the immuneACCESS table is reduced to in-frame sequences with V and J assigned. These tables do not hold every clone; where another copy was compared, an unresolved V gene accounts for under half, and the others remain unexplained. Within this sample are roughly 120,000 clones, with approximately 73% of them counted one time only. The top ten clonotypes cover 4.8% of the sample. Sequenced sample: PBMCs. The receptor set was obtained from a man aged 60-69 years in good health and CMV-seropositive.

The rearrangement joins TRBV27 to TRBJ1-2, with unresolved D. Trimming cost V 6 bases and J 3 bases, with 14 bases left between them. This CDR3 is 14 amino acids long. In germline, CDR1 is MNHEY, CDR2 SMNVEV (reference sequence). The CDR3 DNA reads TGTGCCAGCAGCCCCTCGGAGGCAGACTATGGCTACACCTTC. Translated: CASSPSEADYGYTF.

The V and J genes are TRBV18 and TRBJ1-5; D is ambiguous. V lost 0 bases to trimming and J lost 0 bases, with 9 bases between them. The CDR3 runs to 16 residues. Germline V gene sequence: CDR1 KGHSH, CDR2 LQKENI. CDR3 region: CASSPPNRDSNQPQHF. The DNA for the CDR3 is TGTGCCAGCTCACCACCAAACAGAGATAGCAATCAGCCCCAGCATTTT.

This sequence joins TRBV6-5 and TRBJ1-1, with D tentatively TRBD1 (5 bases). Germline V lookup: CDR1 MNHEY, CDR2 SVGAGI. The CDR3 is made up of 12 amino acids. The V and J ends lost 4 bases and 8 bases respectively, with 11 bases between them. The CDR3 nucleotides read TGTGCCAGCAGTTCCGCCACAGGAGAAGCTTTCTTT. Its translation: CASSSATGEAFF.

The CDR3 DNA reads TGTGCCAGCAGTCGTGGGACAGGGGTTTTCTATGAGCAGTTCTTC. It encodes CASSRGTGVFYEQFF. The chain is built from TRBV11-3 and TRBJ2-1; 10 nucleotides line up with TRBD1. V lost 6 bases, J lost 8 bases, and 10 bases stayed unmatched. CDR1 is SGHNT and CDR2 is YENEEA in the germline V gene. This CDR3 comprises 15 residues.

The chain links TRBV14 to TRBJ2-1; 16 bases agree with TRBD2. Germline V lookup: CDR1 SGHDN, CDR2 FVKESK. The J segment lost 2 bases and the V segment lost 4 bases, leaving 8 bases of the junction unmatched. There are 19 residues in the CDR3. The CDR3 region has the DNA TGTGCCAGCAGCCGGGGACTAGCGGGGGGGCCGGGCGCCTACAATGAGCAGTTCTTC. It specifies CASSRGLAGGPGAYNEQFF.

J is TRBJ2-2 and V is TRBV10-3, with 9 bases lining up with TRBD1. The CDR3 totals 14 residues. CDR1 is ENHRY, CDR2 SYGVKD, per germline. The junction had 10 bases not matched to a gene; V was cut back by 10 bases and J by 7 bases. The CDR3 bases are TGTGCCACGGAGACAGGGGGGGCCGTCGGGGAGCTGTTTTTT. This codes for CATETGGAVGELFF.

The chain has TRBV2 and TRBJ2-1; 14 positions agree with TRBD2. In germline, CDR1 is SNHLY, CDR2 FYNNEI. The CDR3 runs to 15 residues. The trim removed 6 bases at V and 7 bases at J, leaving 5 bases unmatched. The DNA for the CDR3 is TGTGCCAGCAGGACCCGGACTAGCGGGGGGAATGAGCAGTTCTTC. This sequence encodes CASRTRTSGGNEQFF.

This clone turned up a few times. The V call is TRBV2, the J call TRBJ1-1; TRBD1 is a possible D gene (6 bases). Germline V gene lookup returns CDR1 SNHLY and CDR2 FYNNEI. The CDR3 contains 13 residues. Trimming left V 6 bases short and J 1 base short, with 9 bases between. The CDR3 protein is CASRVTGNTEAFF. CDR3 nucleotides: TGTGCCAGCAGGGTGACAGGGAACACTGAAGCTTTCTTT.

The V call is TRBV11-2, the J call TRBJ1-2; D uncertain. CDR3 length: 14 amino acids. V lost 1 base and J lost 4, with 10 bases in between. CDR1 is SGHAT and CDR2 is FQNNGV in the germline V gene. The CDR3 nucleotides read TGTGCCAGCAGCTTAGTTAGCGGCCGCTATGGCTACACCTTC. Protein product: CASSLVSGRYGYTF.

The chain recombines TRBV5-5 with TRBJ2-7; D is unclear. The CDR3 runs 15 residues. Germline loops: CDR1 SGHKS, CDR2 YYEKEE (reference sequence). V gave up 0 bases and J gave up 7 bases, with 17 bases separating them. CDR3 residues: CASSLAELWSSEQYF. CDR3 nucleotide sequence: TGTGCCAGCAGCTTGGCGGAGCTCTGGTCCTCTGAGCAGTACTTC.

This chain connects TRBV27 to TRBJ2-3; TRBD2 agrees at 11 bases. The CDR3 loop spans 19 amino acids. Germline-derived CDR1 and CDR2 are MNHEY and SMNVEV (reference sequence). V trimming: 1 base; J trimming: 2 bases; junction bases outside the gene matches: 11. In nucleotides, the CDR3 is TGTGCCAGCAGTTTATACCCTGTGGTAGCGGGGGGGATCACAGATACGCAGTATTTT. Protein product: CASSLYPVVAGGITDTQYF.

The CDR3 DNA sequence: TGTGCCAGCAGCTTAAGCAGGGACAATGAGCAGTTCTTC. Protein product: CASSLSRDNEQFF. This chain links TRBV7-3 with TRBJ2-1; tentatively, D is TRBD1 (5 bases). This CDR3 comprises 13 residues. The V end was cut by 1 base, the J end by 5 bases, with 6 bases between. Germline V gives CDR1 SGHTA, CDR2 FQGTGA.

V usage is TRBV6-5 and J usage is TRBJ2-1, with 8 bases fitting TRBD2. Germline CDR1 and CDR2: MNHEY and SVGAGI. Losses at the gene ends were 2 bases for V and 4 bases for J; bases not matched to a gene: 4. The CDR3 totals 15 residues. This CDR3 reads CASSYVRGGYNEQFF. In DNA form, the CDR3 reads TGTGCCAGCAGTTACGTCCGGGGGGGTTACAATGAGCAGTTCTTC.

This clone was counted a few times. This rearrangement joins TRBV29-1 to TRBJ2-3, with 7 bases identical to TRBD2. The germline V gene has CDR1 SQVTM and CDR2 ANQGSEA. CDR3 size: 13 residues. V lost 4 bases, J lost 1 base, and 2 bases stayed unmatched. CDR3 nucleotide sequence: TGCAGCGTTGTAACTAGCGGCACAGATACGCAGTATTTT. It specifies CSVVTSGTDTQYF.

The CDR3 sequence: CASSRLLAGETQYF. For the CDR3, the DNA is TGTGCCAGCAGCCGGCTACTAGCGGGGGAGACCCAGTACTTC. The chain is built from TRBV7-6 and TRBJ2-5; 10 nucleotides line up with TRBD2. The CDR3 is 14 amino acids. Trimming removed 5 bases from V and 5 bases from J; junction bases left unmatched: 5. Germline V CDR1 and CDR2: SGHVS, FNYEAQ.

The chain has TRBV7-9 and TRBJ2-5; tentative D call: TRBD1 (5 bases). The CDR3 totals 11 residues. Deletions cut 8 bases from V and 5 bases from J, with 9 bases between. Germline V gives CDR1 SEHNR, CDR2 FQNEAQ (reference sequence). The CDR3 DNA sequence: TGTGCCAGCCAGGGTGCTGAGACCCAGTACTTC. This codes for CASQGAETQYF.